This TCR beta chain comes out of a study of blood T cells in healthy people across ages. Next came a second PCR, run for roughly 6 to 11 cycles, which used a sample-barcoded 5' primer along with a J-beta primer mix. TCRdb re-called the 5' RACE reads through MiXCR, storing one row per CDR3 protein. The sample contains a few hundred thousand distinct CDR3 sequences, 27% of which appear only once. For every donor, a draw yielded about 10 milliliters of peripheral blood. The germline V gene encodes CDR1 MNHEY and CDR2 SMNVEV (reference sequence). Trimming pared 6 bases from V and 4 bases from J, leaving 16 bases between. This CDR3 has 15 amino acids.

This receptor was identified in a woman between 65 and 79 years old in good health. Input material: blood. The V gene is TRBV27, the J gene TRBJ2-1; D is possibly TRBD1 (7 bases). DNA of the CDR3: TGTGCCAGCAGATTAGACAGGGAGGCTTACAATGAGCAGTTCTTC. This codes for CASRLDREAYNEQFF.